These 25 T cell receptor beta chains were all obtained from the same sample, sequenced in a study of cytomegalovirus exposure and HLA in healthy donors. The primer mix had 60 Vbeta and 13 Jbeta primers. Sequencing used immunoSEQ multiplex PCR; TCRdb keeps in-frame clones, though not all of them. Found here are tens of thousands of clones, approximately 73% of them singletons; the top ten hold 5.4%. Sequenced: PBMCs. These receptors were obtained from a middle-aged man in good health and CMV-seronegative.

The chain combines TRBV25-1 with TRBJ2-7; D may be TRBD1 (5 bases). V was cut by 7 bases and J by 5 bases, with 15 bases left in between. CDR1 MGHDK and CDR2 SYGVNS come from the germline V gene. This CDR3 contains 13 residues. In DNA form, the CDR3 reads TGTGCCAGCACCGACAGAGACTCAGACGAGCAGTACTTC. This translates into CASTDRDSDEQYF.

The chain couples TRBV4-1 to TRBJ2-3, with D tentatively TRBD2 (6 bases). The CDR3 sequence is 18 residues long. Per germline, CDR1 MGHRA and CDR2 YSYEKL. Trimming removed 0 bases at V and 5 bases at J, with 21 bases between. CDR3 sequence: CASSQDPLGSGSVDTQYF. The CDR3 nucleotides are TGCGCCAGCAGCCAAGACCCCTTGGGTAGCGGCTCGGTAGATACGCAGTATTTT.

J is TRBJ2-7 and V is TRBV4-1, with TRBD2 matching 7 bases. The CDR3 sequence is 14 residues long. Germline assignment: CDR1 MGHRA and CDR2 YSYEKL. V trimming: 3 bases; J trimming: 6 bases; junction bases outside the gene matches: 8. CDR3 DNA: TGCGCCAGCAGCCAGGAGACTAGCCTCAGCGAGCAGTACTTC. This codes for CASSQETSLSEQYF.

This clone was counted a few times. The chain links TRBV7-9 to TRBJ1-1; weak D call: TRBD1 (6 bases). The CDR3 contains 18 residues. The germline V gene has CDR1 SEHNR and CDR2 FQNEAQ (reference sequence). The V and J ends lost 4 bases and 3 bases respectively, with 24 bases between them. In nucleotides, the CDR3 is TGTGCCAGCAGCTCCGTGGGATTGGGACACCCGCGGGACACTGAAGCTTTCTTT. Translated, it gives CASSSVGLGHPRDTEAFF.

The chain employs TRBV7-3 and TRBJ2-1; 8 bases line up with TRBD1. V lost 5 bases to trimming and J lost 4 bases; unmatched junction nucleotides: 7. Germline CDR1 and CDR2: SGHTA and FQGTGA. There are 15 residues in the CDR3. The CDR3 nucleotides read TGTGCCAGCAGCGGAGGGACAGGCGGATACAATGAGCAGTTCTTC. This sequence encodes CASSGGTGGYNEQFF.

J is TRBJ2-2 and V is TRBV11-3; 7 positions match TRBD1. The CDR3 runs to 18 residues. V shed 1 base and J 2 bases; nucleotides not matched to a gene: 10. Germline loops: CDR1 SGHNT, CDR2 YENEEA. The CDR3 DNA sequence: TGTGCCAGCAGCTTAGGAGGGTTTGGGACAGAAAACACCGGGGAGCTGTTTTTT. As protein: CASSLGGFGTENTGELFF.

The gene calls are TRBV28 and TRBJ1-2; possibly TRBD1 for D (6 bases). The CDR3 loop spans 13 amino acids. Trimming stripped 3 bases from V and 4 bases from J, with 9 bases between. The germline V gene has CDR1 MDHEN and CDR2 SYDVKM. The CDR3 loop reads CASSLQGPYGYTF. For the CDR3, the DNA is TGTGCCAGCAGTTTGCAGGGGCCCTATGGCTACACCTTC.

This clone was observed a few times. V is TRBV28 and J is TRBJ2-5; D is possibly TRBD2 (5 bases). The CDR3 sequence is 16 residues long. CDR1 and CDR2 (germline): MDHEN, SYDVKM. V dropped 7 bases and J dropped 4 bases, with 22 bases sitting between them. The CDR3 protein is CASTSYGVGSGETQYF. DNA of the CDR3: TGTGCCAGCACTTCCTACGGGGTGGGCTCCGGAGAGACCCAGTACTTC. Filled out from reference TRBV28 and TRBJ2-5, the complete variable domain reads DVKVTQSSRYLVKRTGEKVFLECVQDMDHENMFWYRQDPGLGLRLIYFSYDVKMKEKGDIPEGYSVSREKKERFSLILESASTNQTSMYLCASTSYGVGSGETQYFGPGTRLLVL.

The genes are TRBV6-1 and TRBJ2-1; 9 bases are shared with TRBD2. This CDR3 contains 12 residues. V shed 9 bases, J shed 9 bases, and the junction held 6 bases outside the gene matches. Germline assignment: CDR1 MNHNS and CDR2 SASEGT. In DNA form, the CDR3 reads TGTGCCAGTGCGGGGGGGCCATCTGAGCAGTTCTTC. This codes for CASAGGPSEQFF.

The chain recombines TRBV11-2 with TRBJ1-3; D is ambiguous. Trimming removed 5 bases at V and 2 bases at J, with 10 bases between. The length of the CDR3 is 14 residues. Per germline, CDR1 SGHAT and CDR2 FQNNGV. CDR3 bases: TGTGCCAGCAGCCGAAGACTAACTGGAAACACCATATATTTT. This gives the protein CASSRRLTGNTIYF.

This clone was counted only a few times. This chain links TRBV7-9 with TRBJ2-7; D gene ambiguous. Germline CDR1 is SEHNR and CDR2 is FQNEAQ (reference sequence). The CDR3 is made up of 11 amino acids. V lost 8 bases to trimming and J lost 6 bases, with 11 bases between them. Here the CDR3 reads CASENEREQYF. CDR3 sequence (DNA): TGTGCCAGCGAAAACGAGCGCGAGCAGTACTTC.

The rearrangement links TRBV19 to TRBJ2-3; TRBD1 aligns across 8 bases. The CDR3 is made up of 15 amino acids. Trimming at V came to 4 bases and at J to 2 bases, leaving 5 bases not matched to a gene. Germline-derived CDR1 and CDR2 are LNHDA and SQIVND (reference sequence). CDR3 loop: CASSRDRPSTDTQYF. The CDR3 DNA is TGTGCCAGTAGTAGGGACAGGCCCTCCACAGATACGCAGTATTTT.

V gene TRBV7-8 combines with J gene TRBJ2-7; 8 bases are shared with TRBD1. This CDR3 comprises 15 residues. The ends lost 2 bases at V and 9 bases at J; junction bases unmatched: 12. The V gene's germline CDR1 is SGHVS and CDR2 FQNEAQ. The CDR3 is CASSLMDRAPFGQYF. DNA of the CDR3: TGTGCCAGCAGCTTAATGGACAGGGCCCCGTTTGGGCAGTACTTC.

The V and J genes are TRBV5-1 and TRBJ1-4; tentative D call: TRBD1 (6 bases). The germline V gene has CDR1 SGHRS and CDR2 YFSETQ. CDR3 length: 16 amino acids. Trimming removed 0 bases from V and 7 bases from J, with 16 bases in between. The DNA of the CDR3 is TGCGCCAGCAGCTTGGCCAAGTCAGGGGAGGGTGAAAAACTGTTTTTT. This codes for CASSLAKSGEGEKLFF.

Details on this clone: Other DNA sequences in the sample encode the same CDR3. The chain links TRBV4-1 to TRBJ2-5, with D tentatively TRBD1 (5 bases). The CDR3 runs 13 residues. V dropped 2 bases and J dropped 4 bases, with 8 bases sitting between them. The V gene's germline CDR1 is MGHRA and CDR2 YSYEKL. Here the CDR3 DNA reads TGCGCCAGCAGCCAATTTAGGGGAGAGACCCAGTACTTC. It specifies CASSQFRGETQYF.

The chain couples TRBV29-1 to TRBJ1-4; D remains unclear. The V gene lost 4 bases and the J gene lost 8 bases, with 11 bases spanning the gap. CDR1 and CDR2 from the germline V gene are SQVTM and ANQGSEA. The CDR3 contains 12 residues. The CDR3 loop reads CSVGELGEKLFF. CDR3 nucleotide sequence: TGCAGCGTTGGGGAGCTGGGCGAAAAACTGTTTTTT.

This clone has only a few counts. The V and J genes are TRBV28 and TRBJ1-2; possible D gene TRBD1, 6 bases. Germline V gives CDR1 MDHEN, CDR2 SYDVKM. The CDR3 has 19 residues. V dropped 4 bases and J dropped 0 bases, with 24 bases sitting between them. CDR3 in DNA: TGTGCCAGCAGTTCAGGGACCGGGACATGGACTTCCACTAACTATGGCTACACCTTC. Its translation: CASSSGTGTWTSTNYGYTF.

The rearrangement uses TRBV7-8 and TRBJ1-5; 7 nucleotides line up with TRBD1. The CDR3 is 16 amino acids. With V trimmed by 2 bases and J by 1 base, 5 bases remained unmatched. Germline lookup yields CDR1 SGHVS and CDR2 FQNEAQ. Here the CDR3 reads CASSLFARGSNQPQHF. In DNA, the CDR3 is TGTGCCAGCAGCTTATTCGCCAGGGGGAGCAATCAGCCCCAGCATTTT.

The gene calls are TRBV5-1 and TRBJ1-1, with D perhaps TRBD1 (6 bases). Trimming removed 1 base from V and 3 bases from J, with 13 bases in between. The length of the CDR3 is 15 residues. Germline CDR1 is SGHRS and CDR2 is YFSETQ. The DNA of the CDR3 is TGCGCCAGCAGCTTGTACCAGGGGATGGACACTGAAGCTTTCTTT. It translates to CASSLYQGMDTEAFF.

The chain is built from TRBV5-4 and TRBJ2-1, with 7 bases aligning to TRBD1. From germline, CDR1 is SGHNT and CDR2 YYREEE (reference sequence). The length of the CDR3 is 13 residues. The junction had 3 bases not matched to a gene; V was cut back by 3 bases and J by 6 bases. This CDR3 reads CASSSRDSNEQFF. The CDR3 bases are TGTGCCAGCAGCTCCCGGGACAGCAATGAGCAGTTCTTC.

The chain uses TRBV5-8 and TRBJ1-5; TRBD1 aligns across 7 bases. The CDR3 is made up of 19 amino acids. V lost 4 bases, J lost 3 bases, and 19 bases stayed unmatched. Germline V gene data show CDR1 as SGHTS and CDR2 as YDEGEE. This CDR3 reads CASSPYHRQGGRANQPQHF. The CDR3 DNA reads TGTGCCAGCAGCCCATATCATAGACAGGGAGGAAGGGCCAATCAGCCCCAGCATTTT.

The rearrangement joins TRBV7-6 to TRBJ2-1, with D possibly matching TRBD2 (7 bases). The germline V and J ends were trimmed by 5 bases and 9 bases, with 11 bases remaining between them. The CDR3 covers 12 residues. From germline, CDR1 is SGHVS and CDR2 FNYEAQ. CDR3 DNA: TGTGCCAGCAGCCCGAGGGGGGGTGAGCAGTTCTTC. Its translation: CASSPRGGEQFF.

This rearrangement joins TRBV10-2 to TRBJ2-7, with 8 bases fitting TRBD1. The V gene end was trimmed by 6 bases and the J gene end by 5 bases; junction bases not matched to a gene: 12. Germline V CDR1 and CDR2: WSHSY, SAAADI. This CDR3 comprises 15 residues. The CDR3 is CASSSDRDVSDEQYF. CDR3 coding DNA: TGCGCCAGCAGCTCGGACAGGGATGTAAGCGACGAGCAGTACTTC.

The chain has TRBV29-1 and TRBJ2-7; perhaps TRBD1 as D (6 bases). The V and J ends lost 6 bases and 0 bases respectively, with 18 bases between them. The CDR3 has 15 residues. Germline assignment: CDR1 SQVTM and CDR2 ANQGSEA. The CDR3 sequence: CSVLGLQGSSYEQYF. CDR3 nucleotides: TGCAGCGTCCTAGGCTTACAGGGAAGCTCCTACGAGCAGTACTTC.

The DNA for the CDR3 is TGTGCCAGCAGCTATTCGGACAGGCAGGCCCACGAGCAGTACTTC. It encodes CASSYSDRQAHEQYF. V gene TRBV6-6 combines with J gene TRBJ2-7; 7 positions match TRBD1. Germline V CDR1 and CDR2: MNHNY, SVGAGI (reference sequence). The ends lost 6 bases at V and 5 bases at J; junction bases unmatched: 13. The CDR3 length is 15 residues.